The next 7 T cell receptor beta chains were all read from a single sample in a study of response to subunit inactivated influenza vaccine (dated by TCRdb to 2017 to 2018). Libraries were prepared through RT-PCR. Sequencing relied on an Illumina HiSeq 2500. TCRdb applied fastp at Q25 and MiXCR to the public reads, then kept only in-frame beta chains. Under each unique CDR3 protein, matching rows form one entry showing the most common genes and DNA. For this sample the table gives around 790,000 distinct CDR3 sequences, of which about 20% were detected only once. The ten largest account for approximately 10% of the sample. The sequences come from PBMCs from blood, collected about 5 days after vaccination. These receptor sequences come from a man between 50 and 59 years old who received an inactivated influenza vaccine. Donor details come from another sample of the same person, matched by shared clones.

There are many counts of this clonotype. The CDR3 nucleotides are TGCAGTGCTAGCGTCGGGCGTAATGAGCAGTTCTTC. Translated: CSASVGRNEQFF. This chain uses TRBV20-1 with TRBJ2-1; D ambiguous. Germline CDR1 is DFQATT and CDR2 is SNEGSKA (reference sequence). V lost 3 bases, J lost 7 bases, and 10 bases lay in between. This CDR3 is built from 12 residues.

In this sample, this clonotype turned up a few times. The CDR3 DNA reads as TGCAGTGCTCCTATAGCGGGACTCGACGAGCAGTACTTC. Amino acids: CSAPIAGLDEQYF. This chain joins TRBV20-1 and TRBJ2-7; 8 bases map to TRBD2. J gave up 5 bases and V 5 bases, and 8 bases lay outside the gene matches. The germline gives CDR1 DFQATT, CDR2 SNEGSKA (reference sequence). This CDR3 has 13 amino acids.

There are a few counts of this clonotype. This sequence joins TRBV7-8 and TRBJ2-3; 9 bases are shared with TRBD2. Germline V gene data show CDR1 as SGHVS and CDR2 as FQNEAQ. V trimming: 0 bases; J trimming: 0 bases; junction bases outside the gene matches: 13. CDR3 length equals 20 residues. The CDR3 DNA is TGTGCCAGCAGCTTAGCGTTCGGGCTAGCGGGGATATCTAGCACAGATACGCAGTATTTT. This translates into CASSLAFGLAGISSTDTQYF. Combining the CDR3 with reference TRBV7-8 and TRBJ2-3 gives the whole variable domain GAGVSQSPRYKVAKRGQDVALRCDPISGHVSLFWYQQALGQGPEFLTYFQNEAQLDKSGLPSDRFFAERPEGSVSTLKIQRTQQEDSAVYLCASSLAFGLAGISSTDTQYFGPGTRLTVL.

The DNA of the CDR3 is TGTGCCAGCAGCCTAGAATGGGCTAAAGAGACCCAGTACTTC. The encoded protein is CASSLEWAKETQYF. The rearrangement uses TRBV7-6 and TRBJ2-5; no definite D call. Germline V lookup: CDR1 SGHVS, CDR2 FNYEAQ. V shed 5 bases and J shed 3 bases, with 13 bases lying between them. CDR3 size: 14 residues.

In its sample, this clonotype was seen a few times. This chain links TRBV6-5 with TRBJ2-3; 7 bases fit TRBD2. CDR1 and CDR2 from the germline V gene are MNHEY and SVGAGI. V lost 2 bases, J lost 1 base, and 9 bases stayed unmatched. The CDR3 contains 17 residues. CDR3 residues: CASSYQEPRGGTDTQYF. The CDR3 nucleotides are TGTGCCAGCAGTTACCAAGAACCCCGGGGGGGCACAGATACGCAGTATTTT.

The J gene is TRBJ2-7, the V gene TRBV12-3 or TRBV12-4; 12 nucleotides align to TRBD2. With 7 bases clipped from V and 0 bases from J, the junction kept 7 bases outside the gene matches. The CDR3 has 16 amino acids. The CDR3: CASTGTSGSNSYEQYF. CDR3 nucleotide sequence: TGTGCCAGCACCGGGACTAGCGGGTCGAACTCCTACGAGCAGTACTTC.

This rearrangement joins TRBV14 to TRBJ2-1; D might be TRBD2 (5 bases). Between the trimmed V and J ends, which lost 4 bases and 9 bases, there was a span of 22 bases. The germline V gene has CDR1 SGHDN and CDR2 FVKESK. The CDR3 is 16 amino acids. This CDR3 reads CASSPFSGPLRSEQFF. The CDR3 DNA sequence: TGTGCCAGCAGCCCCTTCAGCGGACCACTGCGAAGTGAGCAGTTCTTC.